The TCR beta chain under discussion was sequenced for a study of T cells in Graves' hyperthyroidism and ophthalmopathy. The CDR3 consists of 17 residues. The V end lost 4 bases, the J end lost 0 bases, and 18 bases lay between the germline ends. In germline, CDR1 is SGHNT, CDR2 YYREEE (reference sequence). Enrolled ophthalmopathy patients presented with a Clinical Activity Score of at least 3, a NOSPECS grade of at least 4, and disease duration under 3 months. Amplification targeted TCR beta CDR3 regions from RNA transcripts. The TCR CDR3 first-round RT-PCR relied on the HTBI primer set. TCRdb re-analysed the multiplex PCR reads in MiXCR, keeping a single row per CDR3 protein. The table lists about 640,000 distinct CDR3 sequences, around 20% of them singletons.

Specimen: blood. This TCR came from a man younger than 40 with Graves' ophthalmopathy. The chain joins TRBV5-4 to TRBJ2-3; possible D gene TRBD2, 6 bases. Here the CDR3 reads CASSLRSSGHSTDTQYF. The DNA for the CDR3 is TGTGCCAGCAGCCTGAGGTCGAGCGGGCACAGCACAGATACGCAGTATTTT.